This section outlines one TCR beta chain sequence together with its context. The data stem from a study of blood T cell repertoires in COVID-19. At the level of the study: Acute and convalescent COVID-19 samples came from the United States, Italy and Spain.

Per the authors' pipeline: Counts of nucleated cells, estimated from reference gene primer amplification, were obtained. Repertoires were generated with immunoSEQ multiplex PCR, while TCRdb's copy carries only in-frame clones and drops some. The V and J calls and clone size were taken over from that table, and D and trimming were inferred from the DNA. The sample has 60,000 to 70,000 clones, 70% to 90% seen once. V was pared by 5 bases and J by 1 base, with 6 bases of the junction left unmatched. CDR1 is LNHDA, CDR2 SQIVND, per germline (reference sequence). The CDR3 extends over 15 amino acids. This receptor was obtained from a woman aged 55-69 years with acute or convalescent COVID-19. The chain links TRBV19 to TRBJ2-7, with TRBD1 matching over 9 bases. Sequencing was carried out using peripheral blood. In DNA, the CDR3 is TGTGCCAGTAGTCCCGCCGGGACAGGGTCCTACGAGCAGTACTTC. Amino acids: CASSPAGTGSYEQYF. Complete variable domain (other parts from reference TRBV19 and TRBJ2-7): DGGITQSPKYLFRKEGQNVTLSCEQNLNHDAMYWYRQDPGQGLRLIYYSQIVNDFQKGDIAEGYSVSREKKESFPLTVTSAQKNPTAFYLCASSPAGTGSYEQYFGPGTRLTVT.